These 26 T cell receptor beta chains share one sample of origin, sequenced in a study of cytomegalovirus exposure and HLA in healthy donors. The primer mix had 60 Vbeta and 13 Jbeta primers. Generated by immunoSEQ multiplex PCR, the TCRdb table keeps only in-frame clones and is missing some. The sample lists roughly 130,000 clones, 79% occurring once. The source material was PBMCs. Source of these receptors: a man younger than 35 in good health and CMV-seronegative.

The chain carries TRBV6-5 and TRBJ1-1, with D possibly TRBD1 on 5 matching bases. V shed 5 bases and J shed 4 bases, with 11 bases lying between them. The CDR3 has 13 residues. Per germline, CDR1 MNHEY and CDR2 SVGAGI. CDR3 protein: CASSTGTVTEAFF. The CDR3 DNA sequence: TGTGCCAGCAGTACGGGGACTGTCACTGAAGCTTTCTTT.

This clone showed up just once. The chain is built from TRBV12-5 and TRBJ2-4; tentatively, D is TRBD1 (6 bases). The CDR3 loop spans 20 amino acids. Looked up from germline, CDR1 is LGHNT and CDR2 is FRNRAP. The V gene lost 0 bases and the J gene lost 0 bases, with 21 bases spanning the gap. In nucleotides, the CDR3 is TGTGCTAGTGGTTTGGTAATCCCTTTACAGGGCCCGCTAGCCAAAAACATTCAGTACTTC. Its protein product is CASGLVIPLQGPLAKNIQYF.

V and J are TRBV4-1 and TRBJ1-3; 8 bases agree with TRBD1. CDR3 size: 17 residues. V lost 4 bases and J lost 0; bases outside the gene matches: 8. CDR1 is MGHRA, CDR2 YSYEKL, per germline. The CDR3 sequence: CASSLRTGTNSGNTIYF. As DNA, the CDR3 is TGCGCCAGCAGCCTGCGGACAGGGACCAACTCTGGAAACACCATATATTTT.

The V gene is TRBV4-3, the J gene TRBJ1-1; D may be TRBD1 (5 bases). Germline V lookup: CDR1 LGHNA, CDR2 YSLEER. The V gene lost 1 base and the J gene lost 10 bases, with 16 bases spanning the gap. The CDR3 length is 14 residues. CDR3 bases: TGCGCCAGCAGCCAAGTCGTACAGGTCCTACCAGCTTTCTTT. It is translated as CASSQVVQVLPAFF.

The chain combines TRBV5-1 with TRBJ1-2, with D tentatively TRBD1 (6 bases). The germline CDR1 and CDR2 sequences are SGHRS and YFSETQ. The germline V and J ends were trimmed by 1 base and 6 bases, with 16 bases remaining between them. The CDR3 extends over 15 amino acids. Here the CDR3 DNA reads TGCGCCAGCAGCTTGTCACGGACAGAAGGGGATGGCTACACCTTC. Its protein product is CASSLSRTEGDGYTF.

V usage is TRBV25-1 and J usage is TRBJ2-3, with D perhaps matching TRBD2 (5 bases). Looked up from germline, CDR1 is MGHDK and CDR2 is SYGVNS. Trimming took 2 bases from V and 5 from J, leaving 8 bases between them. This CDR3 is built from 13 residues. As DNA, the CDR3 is TGTGCCAGCAGTGAAGCGGGTGGAGATACGCAGTATTTT. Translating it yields CASSEAGGDTQYF.

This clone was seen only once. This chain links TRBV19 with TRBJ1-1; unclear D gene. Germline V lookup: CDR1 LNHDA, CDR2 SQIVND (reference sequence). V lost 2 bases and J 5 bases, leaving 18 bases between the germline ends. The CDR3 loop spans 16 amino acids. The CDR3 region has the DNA TGTGCCAGTAGTATAAGAGGACGGACTTTAAAGACTGAAGCTTTCTTT. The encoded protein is CASSIRGRTLKTEAFF.

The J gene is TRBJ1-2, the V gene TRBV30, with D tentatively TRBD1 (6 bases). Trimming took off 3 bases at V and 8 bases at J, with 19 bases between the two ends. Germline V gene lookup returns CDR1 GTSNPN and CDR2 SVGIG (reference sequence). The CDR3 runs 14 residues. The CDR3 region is CAWRARRGLGGYTF. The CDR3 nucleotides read TGTGCCTGGAGAGCCCGAAGGGGGTTGGGGGGCTACACCTTC. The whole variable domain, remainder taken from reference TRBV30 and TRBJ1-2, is SQTIHQWPATLVQPVGSPLSLECTVEGTSNPNLYWYRQAAGRGLQLLFYSVGIGQISSEVPQNLSASRPQDRQFILSSKKLLLSDSGFYLCAWRARRGLGGYTFGSGTRLTVV.

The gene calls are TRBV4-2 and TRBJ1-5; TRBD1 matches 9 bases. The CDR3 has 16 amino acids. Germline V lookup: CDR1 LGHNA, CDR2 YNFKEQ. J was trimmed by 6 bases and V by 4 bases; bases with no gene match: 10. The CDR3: CASSRTDRGVSQPQHF. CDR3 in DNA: TGTGCCAGCAGCCGAACGGACAGGGGTGTGAGTCAGCCCCAGCATTTT.

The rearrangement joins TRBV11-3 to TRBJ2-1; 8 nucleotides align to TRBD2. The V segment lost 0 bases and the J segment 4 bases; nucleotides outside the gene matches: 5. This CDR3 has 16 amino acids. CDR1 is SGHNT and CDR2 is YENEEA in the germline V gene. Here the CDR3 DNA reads TGTGCCAGCAGCTTAGATTTAAGCGGGGGATACAATGAGCAGTTCTTC. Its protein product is CASSLDLSGGYNEQFF.

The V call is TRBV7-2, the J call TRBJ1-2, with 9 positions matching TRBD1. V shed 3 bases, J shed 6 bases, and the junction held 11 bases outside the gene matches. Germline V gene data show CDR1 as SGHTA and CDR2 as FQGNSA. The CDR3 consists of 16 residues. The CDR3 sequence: CASSFYSPGQGHGYTF. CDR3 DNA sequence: TGTGCCAGCAGCTTCTACTCGCCAGGACAGGGGCATGGCTACACCTTC.

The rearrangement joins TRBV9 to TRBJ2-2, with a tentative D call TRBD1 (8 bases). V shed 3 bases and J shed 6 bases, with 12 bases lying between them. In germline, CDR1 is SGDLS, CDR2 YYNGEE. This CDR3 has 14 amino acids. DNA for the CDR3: TGTGCCAGCAGCGACAGGGGGGGCGCCGGGGAGCTGTTTTTT. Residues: CASSDRGGAGELFF.

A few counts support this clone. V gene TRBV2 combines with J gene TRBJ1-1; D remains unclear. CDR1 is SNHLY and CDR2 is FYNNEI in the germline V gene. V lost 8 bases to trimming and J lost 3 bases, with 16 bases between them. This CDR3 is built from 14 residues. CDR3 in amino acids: CASSSGGLDTEAFF. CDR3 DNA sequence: TGTGCCAGCTCTTCCGGCGGGTTGGACACTGAAGCTTTCTTT.

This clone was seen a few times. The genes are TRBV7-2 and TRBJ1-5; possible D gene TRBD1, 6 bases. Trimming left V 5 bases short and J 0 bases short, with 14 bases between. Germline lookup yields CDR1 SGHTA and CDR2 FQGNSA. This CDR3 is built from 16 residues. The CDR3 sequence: CASSLHGGPSNQPQHF. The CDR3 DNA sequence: TGTGCCAGCAGCCTTCACGGGGGGCCTAGCAATCAGCCCCAGCATTTT.

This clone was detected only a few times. CDR3 region: CASSLRGGQGASWNTEAFF. DNA for the CDR3: TGTGCCAGCAGCTTACGTGGGGGACAGGGGGCTTCTTGGAACACTGAAGCTTTCTTT. The chain uses TRBV7-2 and TRBJ1-1; 12 nucleotides agree with TRBD1. J was trimmed by 1 base and V by 2 bases; bases with no gene match: 11. CDR3 size: 19 residues. Germline CDR1 reads SGHTA; CDR2 reads FQGNSA.

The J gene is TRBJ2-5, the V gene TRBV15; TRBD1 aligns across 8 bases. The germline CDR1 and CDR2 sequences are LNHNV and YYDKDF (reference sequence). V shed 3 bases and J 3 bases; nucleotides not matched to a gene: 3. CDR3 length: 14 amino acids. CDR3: CATSSGQGEETQYF. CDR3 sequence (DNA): TGTGCCACCAGCAGCGGACAGGGAGAAGAGACCCAGTACTTC.

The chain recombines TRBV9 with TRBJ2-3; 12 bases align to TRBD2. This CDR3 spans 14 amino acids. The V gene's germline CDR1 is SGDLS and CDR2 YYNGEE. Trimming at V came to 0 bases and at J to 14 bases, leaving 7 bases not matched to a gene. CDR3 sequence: CASSVGPSGGVMYF. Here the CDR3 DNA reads TGTGCCAGCAGCGTAGGCCCTAGCGGGGGGGTTATGTATTTT.

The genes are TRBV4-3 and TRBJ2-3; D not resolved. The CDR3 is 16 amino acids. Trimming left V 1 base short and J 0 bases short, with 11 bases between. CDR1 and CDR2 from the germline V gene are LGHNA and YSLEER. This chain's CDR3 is CASSQAPGRSTDTQYF. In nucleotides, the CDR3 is TGCGCCAGCAGCCAAGCTCCAGGTCGTAGCACAGATACGCAGTATTTT.

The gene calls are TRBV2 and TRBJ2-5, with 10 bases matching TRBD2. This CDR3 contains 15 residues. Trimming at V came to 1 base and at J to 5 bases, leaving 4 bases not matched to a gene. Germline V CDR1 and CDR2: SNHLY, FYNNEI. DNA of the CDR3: TGTGCCAGCAGTGAAGAGCGGGGGGGCTTCGAGACCCAGTACTTC. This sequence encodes CASSEERGGFETQYF.

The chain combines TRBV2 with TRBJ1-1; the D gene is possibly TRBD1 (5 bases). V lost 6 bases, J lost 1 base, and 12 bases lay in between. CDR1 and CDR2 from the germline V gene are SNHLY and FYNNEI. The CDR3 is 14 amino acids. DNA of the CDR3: TGTGCCAGCAGGATCAGGGATTCGAACACTGAAGCTTTCTTT. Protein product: CASRIRDSNTEAFF.

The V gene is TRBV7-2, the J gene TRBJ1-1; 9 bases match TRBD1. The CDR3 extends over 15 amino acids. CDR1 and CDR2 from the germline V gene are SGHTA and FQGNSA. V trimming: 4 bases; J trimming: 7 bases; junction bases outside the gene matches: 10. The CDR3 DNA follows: TGTGCCAGCAGCTCGATTTCGGGACAGGGTCTTGAAGCTTTCTTT. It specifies CASSSISGQGLEAFF.

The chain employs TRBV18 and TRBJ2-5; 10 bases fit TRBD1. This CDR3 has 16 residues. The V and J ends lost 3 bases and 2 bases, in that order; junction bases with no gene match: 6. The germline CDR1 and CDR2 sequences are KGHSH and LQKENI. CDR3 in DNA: TGTGCCAGCTCACCGCCGGGACAGGGGCGACAAGAGACCCAGTACTTC. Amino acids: CASSPPGQGRQETQYF.

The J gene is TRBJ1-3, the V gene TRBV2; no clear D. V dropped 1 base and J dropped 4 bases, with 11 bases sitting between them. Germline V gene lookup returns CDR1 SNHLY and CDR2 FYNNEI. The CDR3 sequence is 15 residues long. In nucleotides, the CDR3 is TGTGCCAGCAGTGAAGTAGGTTGGGCCGGAAACACCATATATTTT. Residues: CASSEVGWAGNTIYF.

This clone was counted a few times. CDR3 DNA: TGTGCCAGCAGTGGTGACAGGGCCCTATACGAGCAGTACTTC. It yields the protein CASSGDRALYEQYF. This chain links TRBV2 with TRBJ2-7, with 7 bases matching TRBD1. The CDR3 extends over 14 amino acids. With V trimmed by 4 bases and J by 4 bases, 7 bases remained unmatched. Germline-derived CDR1 and CDR2 are SNHLY and FYNNEI.

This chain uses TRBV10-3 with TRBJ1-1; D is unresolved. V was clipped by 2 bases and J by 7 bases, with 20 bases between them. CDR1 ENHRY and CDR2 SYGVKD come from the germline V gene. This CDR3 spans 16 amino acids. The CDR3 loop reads CAISETTRGREGEAFF. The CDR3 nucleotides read TGTGCCATCAGTGAGACCACGAGAGGGAGAGAGGGTGAAGCTTTCTTT.

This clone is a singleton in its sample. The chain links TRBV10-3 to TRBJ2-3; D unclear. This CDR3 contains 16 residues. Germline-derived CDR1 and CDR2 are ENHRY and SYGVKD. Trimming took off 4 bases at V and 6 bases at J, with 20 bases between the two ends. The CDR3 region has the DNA TGTGCCATCAGTGGATCGACATCAGTTCCACTCGATACGCAGTATTTT. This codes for CAISGSTSVPLDTQYF.